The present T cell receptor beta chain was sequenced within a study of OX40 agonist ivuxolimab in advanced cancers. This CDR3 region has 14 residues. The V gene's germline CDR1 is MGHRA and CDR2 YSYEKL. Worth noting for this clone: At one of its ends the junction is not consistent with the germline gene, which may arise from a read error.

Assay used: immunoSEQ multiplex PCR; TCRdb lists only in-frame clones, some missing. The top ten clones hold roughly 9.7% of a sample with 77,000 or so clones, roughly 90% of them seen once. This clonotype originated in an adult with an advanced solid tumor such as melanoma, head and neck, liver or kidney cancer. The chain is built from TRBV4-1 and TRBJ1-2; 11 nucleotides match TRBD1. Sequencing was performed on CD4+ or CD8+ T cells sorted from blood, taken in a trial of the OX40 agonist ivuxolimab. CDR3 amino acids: CASSPGQGASSTFW. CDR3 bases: TGCGCCAGCAGCCCTGGACAGGGGGCGAGCTCGACCTTTTGG.